These T cell receptor beta chains were read from a single sample in a study of cytomegalovirus exposure and HLA in healthy donors. Repertoires were generated with immunoSEQ multiplex PCR, while TCRdb's copy carries only in-frame clones and drops some. The sample records roughly 34,000 clones, 80% being singletons. The sequenced sample consisted of PBMCs. The receptors come from a male donor in good health and CMV-seronegative. Each CDR3 is given with its conserved first and last residue. A D gene is named only where the DNA matches it firmly. Size is omitted from some rows. Given values are once, few, many or a class for expanded clones.

D gene	V gene	J gene	clone size	CDR3 protein	CDR3 DNA
-	TRBV4-1	TRBJ1-1	-	CASSQGRNTEAFF	TGCGCCAGCAGCCAAGGTAGAAACACTGAAGCTTTCTTT
-	TRBV30	TRBJ2-7	-	CAWSVQDLLYRF	TGTGCCTGGAGTGTACAGGACCTTCTGTATCGTTTC
TRBD2	TRBV27	TRBJ2-7	-	CASSLGAGGLSEQYF	TGTGCCAGCAGTTTGGGTGCGGGGGGACTGAGCGAGCAGTACTTC
-	TRBV30	TRBJ1-6	-	CAWSVQGTMSPLHF	TGTGCCTGGAGTGTACAGGGCACTATGTCGCCCCTCCACTTT
-	TRBV6-1	TRBJ1-1	-	CASSRGGDTEAFF	TGTGCCAGCAGTAGGGGGGGGGACACTGAAGCTTTCTTT
TRBD1	TRBV4-1	TRBJ1-1	-	CASSQIGTAEAFF	TGCGCCAGCAGCCAAATTGGGACAGCTGAAGCTTTCTTT
-	TRBV7-9	TRBJ1-4	once	CASSLVAEKLFF	TGTGCCAGCAGCTTAGTGGCTGAAAAACTGTTTTTT
-	TRBV19	TRBJ1-1	-	CASSPTGPGTAFF	TGTGCCAGTAGTCCGACAGGCCCCGGTACGGCTTTCTTT
-	TRBV15	TRBJ2-7	-	CATSRVGGYEQYF	TGTGCCACCAGCAGGGTCGGGGGCTACGAGCAGTACTTC
-	TRBV11-3	TRBJ2-2	few	CASSPRGTATGELFF	TGTGCCAGCAGCCCAAGGGGGACGGCAACCGGGGAGCTGTTTTTT
-	TRBV10-2	TRBJ1-5	-	CASSDSGTFDQPQHF	TGCGCCAGCAGTGATTCCGGGACATTCGATCAGCCCCAGCATTTT
-	TRBV7-2	TRBJ1-2	once	CASRASGALIYGYTF	TGTGCCAGCAGGGCCTCAGGGGCCCTGATCTATGGCTACACCTTC
TRBD1	TRBV25-1	TRBJ2-1	few	CASRGDRDNEQFF	TGTGCCAGCAGGGGGGACAGGGACAATGAGCAGTTCTTC
TRBD1	TRBV4-2	TRBJ1-2	-	CASSHGTGGSYGYTF	TGTGCCAGCAGCCACGGGACAGGGGGAAGCTATGGCTACACCTTC
-	TRBV27	TRBJ2-1	-	CASSSQEDNEQFF	TGTGCCAGCAGTTCCCAGGAGGACAATGAGCAGTTCTTC
-	TRBV18	TRBJ1-2	-	CATFDQGEGYTF	TGTGCCACCTTCGATCAGGGTGAAGGCTACACCTTC
TRBD1	TRBV6-5	TRBJ1-2	-	CASRKGQGTSYGYTF	TGTGCCAGCAGAAAAGGACAGGGGACATCCTATGGCTACACCTTC
-	TRBV7-9	TRBJ1-1	once	CASSFQGMNTEAFF	TGTGCCAGCAGCTTTCAGGGCATGAACACTGAAGCTTTCTTT
-	TRBV7-6	TRBJ1-6	-	CASTPTSRSPLHF	TGTGCCAGCACCCCGACATCTCGTTCACCCCTCCACTTT
-	TRBV4-1	TRBJ1-2	-	CASSQGEREGYGYTF	TGCGCCAGCAGCCAAGGGGAAAGGGAGGGCTATGGCTACACCTTC
-	TRBV6-6	TRBJ1-5	-	CASSRDSGSNQPQHF	TGTGCCAGCAGTCGGGACTCAGGGAGCAATCAGCCCCAGCATTTT
-	TRBV5-1	TRBJ2-7	-	CASSLEPNPYEQYF	TGCGCCAGCAGCTTGGAGCCGAATCCCTACGAGCAGTACTTC
-	TRBV27	TRBJ2-1	-	CASSSLYSSYNEQFF	TGTGCCAGCAGTTCCCTATATAGCTCCTACAATGAGCAGTTCTTC
-	TRBV27	TRBJ2-1	-	CASSADNEQFF	TGTGCCAGCAGTGCAGACAATGAGCAGTTCTTC
-	TRBV9	TRBJ2-3	few	CASSAMRADTQYF	TGTGCCAGCAGCGCCATGCGCGCAGATACGCAGTATTTT
-	TRBV5-5	TRBJ2-7	-	CASSLAPGNYEQYF	TGTGCCAGCAGCTTGGCTCCAGGGAACTACGAGCAGTACTTC
TRBD1	TRBV5-1	TRBJ1-6	once	CASSLQGTQSSPLHF	TGCGCCAGCAGCTTACAGGGGACTCAGAGTTCACCCCTCCACTTT